This T cell receptor (beta chain) was found in a study of CD8 T cells in ankylosing spondylitis. Study-wide results and caveats: A TCR beta motif of under ten highly homologous variants appeared characteristic of ankylosing spondylitis blood.

TCRdb ran MiXCR on the 5' RACE reads and lists one entry per CDR3 protein. The sample lists roughly 370,000 distinct CDR3 sequences, under 25% occurring once. Regarding this clonotype: The antigen remains unidentified.

The ends were cut back, 4 bases at V and 1 base at J, with 14 bases in the middle. This CDR3 region has 15 residues. CDR1 is SGHRS and CDR2 is YFSETQ in the germline V gene. The origin of this receptor is a male donor with ankylosing spondylitis. The source material was blood, either unsorted or a sorted T cell fraction (not recorded which). The V and J genes are TRBV5-1 and TRBJ2-5; D not certain. The CDR3: CASSPGPGFQETQYF. The CDR3 DNA reads TGCGCCAGCAGCCCGGGCCCCGGCTTCCAAGAGACCCAGTACTTC.